Reported below is one T cell receptor (beta chain). Sequenced by immunoSEQ multiplex PCR; TCRdb stores in-frame clones only, minus some. The table shows about 77,000 clones, with about 92% occurring only once. The CDR3 sequence is 12 residues long. The germline V and J ends were trimmed by 7 bases and 4 bases, with 10 bases remaining between them. Germline V gene sequence: CDR1 MDHEN, CDR2 SYDVKM. This record comes from a study of control samples from healthy donors and cancer patients. This receptor was identified in a woman aged 60 to 75 in good health. The gene calls are TRBV28 and TRBJ1-1; no firm D call. The source material was blood. The CDR3 nucleotides are TGTGCCAGCACTGGGATCGGCACTGAAGCTTTCTTT. This encodes CASTGIGTEAFF.